A selection of T cell receptor beta chains follows, all from one sample in a study of monozygotic twins with cystic fibrosis. Profiled with immunoSEQ multiplex PCR; TCRdb holds only in-frame clones, not every one. The profile shows approximately 11,000 clones, 65% to 90% of them singletons. The specimen was blood. All receptors come from a young man with cystic fibrosis. The CDR3 runs from the conserved cysteine through the conserved F or W. Each record gives: CDR3 length, V gene, CDR3 protein.

11 TRBV6-5 CASLVGNTIYF
13 TRBV29-1 CSAQTGGVETQYF
15 TRBV9 CASSVDSGGAETQYF
16 TRBV6-5 CASSYSSGVGNSPLHF
15 TRBV9 CASSVGPAYTDTQYF
16 TRBV9 CASSVGGEYSNQPQHF
13 TRBV10-1 CASSRVSAETQYF
12 TRBV29-1 CSVGVSYNEQFF
16 TRBV7-5 CARSFRMGDQGTEAFF
17 TRBV5-1 CASSLPLTSGIGNEQFF
13 TRBV19 CASSMGQGYEQFF
15 TRBV5-6 CASSRWGQGAPGYTF
17 TRBV2 CASKTGDPPRNTGELFF
10 TRBV27 CARPNTEAFF
14 TRBV2 CASITEYPSEKLFF
17 TRBV4-2 CASSQETAGGLYNEQFF
14 TRBV6-1 CASNLDRVIETQYF
16 TRBV7-9 CASSSSTSGGKETQYF
14 TRBV11-2 CASSVGQGKSPLHF
16 TRBV10-2 CASRPAEREPYNEQFF
12 TRBV4-1 CASRGGGGEQYF
15 TRBV10-1 CASSGRLAEIYEQYF
14 TRBV6-5 CASSRGGEAGELFF
14 TRBV5-1 CASSPLRQGHEQFF
13 TRBV12-5 CASAPDSNQPQHF
15 TRBV2 CASSEMRSNTGELFF
15 TRBV7-9 CASSSIDRGPSGYTF
18 TRBV9 CASSGSPVPPDRSTEAFF
13 TRBV6-5 CASSLGKSTEAFF
15 TRBV6-5 CASSRYGSGANVLTF
16 TRBV6-6 CASSPTGTRGTDTQYF
18 TRBV7-8 CASSGRTDRGKNTGELFF
15 TRBV10-3 CAISEPPEGVPVLTF
14 TRBV27 CASSPRQIGNTIYF
11 TRBV20-1 CSARAALEQFF
14 TRBV7-9 CASSVPGVRNEQFF
14 TRBV19 CASRTAGTHYEQYF